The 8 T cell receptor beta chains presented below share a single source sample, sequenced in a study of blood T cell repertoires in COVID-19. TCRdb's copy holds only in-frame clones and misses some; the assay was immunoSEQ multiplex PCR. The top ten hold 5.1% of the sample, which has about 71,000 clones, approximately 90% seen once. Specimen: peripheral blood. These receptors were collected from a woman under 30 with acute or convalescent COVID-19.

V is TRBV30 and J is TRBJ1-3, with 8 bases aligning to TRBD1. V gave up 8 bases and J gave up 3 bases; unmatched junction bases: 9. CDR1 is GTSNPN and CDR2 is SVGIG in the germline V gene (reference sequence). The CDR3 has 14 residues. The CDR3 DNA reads TGTGCCCATGGACAGGGTGAATTTGGAAACACCATATATTTT. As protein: CAHGQGEFGNTIYF.

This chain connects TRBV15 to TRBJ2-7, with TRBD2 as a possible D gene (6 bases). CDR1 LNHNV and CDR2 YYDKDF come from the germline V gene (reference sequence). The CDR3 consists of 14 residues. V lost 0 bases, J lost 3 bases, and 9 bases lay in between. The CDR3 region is CATSREVADYEQYF. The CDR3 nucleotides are TGTGCCACCAGCAGAGAAGTAGCGGACTACGAGCAGTACTTC.

The CDR3 DNA follows: TGTGCCTGGAGTCCGTCGACACTTCCTGGAAACACCATATATTTT. Encoded protein: CAWSPSTLPGNTIYF. The chain uses TRBV30 and TRBJ1-3; no clear D. Germline V gene data show CDR1 as GTSNPN and CDR2 as SVGIG (reference sequence). The CDR3 totals 15 residues. Trimming removed 2 bases at V and 2 bases at J, with 13 bases between.

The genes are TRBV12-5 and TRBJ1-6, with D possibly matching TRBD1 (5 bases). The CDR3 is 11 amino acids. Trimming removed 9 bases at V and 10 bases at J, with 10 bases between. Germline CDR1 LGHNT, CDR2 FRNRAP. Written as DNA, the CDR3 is TGTGCTAGGGGGGGGGACTCACCCCTCCACTTT. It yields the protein CARGGDSPLHF.

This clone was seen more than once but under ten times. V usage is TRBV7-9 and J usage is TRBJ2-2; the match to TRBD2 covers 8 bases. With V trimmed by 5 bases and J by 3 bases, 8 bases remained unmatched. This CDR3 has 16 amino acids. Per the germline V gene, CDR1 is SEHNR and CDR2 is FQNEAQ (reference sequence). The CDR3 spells CASSPPTSADTGELFF. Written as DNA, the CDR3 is TGTGCCAGCAGCCCTCCGACTAGCGCCGACACCGGGGAGCTGTTTTTT.

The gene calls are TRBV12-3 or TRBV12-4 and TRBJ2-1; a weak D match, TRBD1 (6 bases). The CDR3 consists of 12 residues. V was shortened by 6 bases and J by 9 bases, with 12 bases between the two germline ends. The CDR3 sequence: CASSSGQLEQFF. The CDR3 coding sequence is TGTGCCAGCAGCTCTGGACAGCTTGAGCAGTTCTTC.

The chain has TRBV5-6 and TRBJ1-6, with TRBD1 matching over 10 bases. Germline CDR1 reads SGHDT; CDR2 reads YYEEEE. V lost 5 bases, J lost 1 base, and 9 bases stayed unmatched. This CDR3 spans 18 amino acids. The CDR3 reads CASSSGTGVRSYNSPLHF. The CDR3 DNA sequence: TGTGCCAGCAGTTCCGGGACAGGGGTTCGATCCTATAATTCACCCCTCCACTTT.

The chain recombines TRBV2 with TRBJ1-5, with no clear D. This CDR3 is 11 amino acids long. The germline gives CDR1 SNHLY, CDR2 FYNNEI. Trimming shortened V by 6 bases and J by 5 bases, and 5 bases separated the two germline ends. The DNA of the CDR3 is TGTGCCAGCAGACTGGATCAGCCCCAGCATTTT. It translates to CASRLDQPQHF.